These 17 T cell receptor beta chains originate from one sample sequenced in a study of human T cells and chemical hapten exposure. Via MiXCR, TCRdb re-called the RACE reads, giving one row per CDR3 protein. The sample lists tens of thousands of distinct CDR3 sequences, over 8.5% occurring once. The time point: patch test 1, 2 weeks after DPC sensitization. Stated treatment: therapeutic diphenylcyclopropenone sensitization with weekly scalp DPC. The sequencing here drew on whole blood, taken in connection with sensitization to the hapten diphenylcyclopropenone (DPC). The receptors were gathered from a woman aged 45-59 years with alopecia areata. Some clones in this sample may be carry-over from other donors' samples.

V and J are TRBV7-9 and TRBJ2-1; D possibly corresponds to TRBD1 (6 bases). CDR1 is SEHNR and CDR2 is FQNEAQ in the germline V gene (reference sequence). The CDR3 has 16 residues. V lost 4 bases, J lost 2 bases, and 15 bases lay in between. In DNA form, the CDR3 reads TGTGCCAGCAGCTCGGGACCTACAGGGCCCTACAATGAGCAGTTCTTC. Translated, it gives CASSSGPTGPYNEQFF.

This rearrangement joins TRBV20-1 to TRBJ2-1, with TRBD2 identical over 7 bases. V shed 6 bases and J 4 bases; nucleotides not matched to a gene: 9. The CDR3 sequence is 14 residues long. The germline V gene encodes CDR1 DFQATT and CDR2 SNEGSKA (reference sequence). CDR3 in amino acids: CSAPSGNTYNEQFF. CDR3 DNA sequence: TGCAGTGCCCCAAGCGGGAATACTTACAATGAGCAGTTCTTC.

The J gene is TRBJ1-4, the V gene TRBV28; 8 nucleotides match TRBD1. The CDR3 runs to 13 residues. V lost 8 bases, J lost 7 bases, and 6 bases stayed unmatched. The germline gives CDR1 MDHEN, CDR2 SYDVKM. In DNA, the CDR3 is TGTGCCAGCTACAGGGGGAGCTTTGAAAAACTGTTTTTT. Its translation is CASYRGSFEKLFF.

This clonotype was counted between two and nine times. This chain's CDR3 is CASSSPGQGDIQYF. The CDR3 region has the DNA TGTGCCAGCAGTTCCCCGGGACAGGGTGACATTCAGTACTTC. This chain connects TRBV28 to TRBJ2-4; TRBD1 matches 9 bases. Germline V gives CDR1 MDHEN, CDR2 SYDVKM. The CDR3 totals 14 residues. The ends lost 4 bases at V and 8 bases at J; junction bases unmatched: 6.

Many counts were recorded for this clonotype. The rearrangement joins TRBV6-2 or TRBV6-3 to TRBJ2-3, with a possible D match to TRBD2 (6 bases). Germline CDR1 and CDR2: MNHEY and SVGEGT. The V and J ends lost 2 bases and 4 bases respectively, with 19 bases between them. The CDR3 spans 17 residues. This CDR3 reads CASSYKGGGKGADTQYF. The CDR3, as DNA: TGTGCCAGCAGTTACAAGGGAGGCGGGAAAGGGGCAGATACGCAGTATTTT.

This clonotype was seen many times. This chain connects TRBV4-2 to TRBJ2-1; TRBD2 matches at 8 bases. CDR1 is LGHNA and CDR2 is YNFKEQ in the germline V gene. The length of the CDR3 is 16 residues. V trimming: 0 bases; J trimming: 7 bases; junction bases outside the gene matches: 8. The CDR3 DNA reads TGTGCCAGCAGCCAAGATTCCAGCGGGAGTAGGAATGAGCAGTTCTTC. Encoded protein: CASSQDSSGSRNEQFF.

In its sample, this clonotype was seen many times. The chain carries TRBV20-1 and TRBJ1-1, with D possibly matching TRBD1 (5 bases). Per germline, CDR1 DFQATT and CDR2 SNEGSKA (reference sequence). There are 15 residues in the CDR3. Trimming left V 6 bases short and J 3 bases short, with 20 bases between. CDR3 protein: CSAGGSGRSDTEAFF. CDR3 coding DNA: TGCAGTGCGGGAGGGTCGGGGCGCTCGGACACTGAAGCTTTCTTT.

This clonotype came up many times. V is TRBV2 and J is TRBJ2-7; the D is unclear. CDR3 length equals 14 residues. Germline loops: CDR1 SNHLY, CDR2 FYNNEI. Trimming took 3 bases from V and 5 from J, leaving 14 bases between them. The CDR3 nucleotides read TGTGCCAGCAGTGAGAGTCGATCTGGGAACGAGCAGTACTTC. Encoded protein: CASSESRSGNEQYF.

This clonotype was observed a handful of times. The chain joins TRBV20-1 to TRBJ2-1; 14 bases fit TRBD2. The V gene's germline CDR1 is DFQATT and CDR2 SNEGSKA (reference sequence). V gave up 5 bases and J gave up 9 bases; unmatched junction bases: 9. This CDR3 contains 15 residues. The CDR3 nucleotides are TGCAGTGCTGGACTGACTAGCGGGAGGGCCTCTGAGCAGTTCTTC. It yields the protein CSAGLTSGRASEQFF.

The sample holds a few counts of this clonotype. This chain joins TRBV5-1 and TRBJ2-5, with D tentatively TRBD2 (6 bases). CDR1 and CDR2 (germline): SGHRS, YFSETQ. The V end was cut by 3 bases, the J end by 4 bases, with 10 bases between. The CDR3 consists of 13 residues. CDR3 sequence: CASSSQGGETQYF. The CDR3 DNA sequence: TGCGCCAGCAGCTCTCAGGGAGGAGAGACCCAGTACTTC.

The chain is built from TRBV7-9 and TRBJ2-7; D is uncertain. This CDR3 comprises 12 residues. CDR1 is SEHNR and CDR2 is FQNEAQ in the germline V gene (reference sequence). Between the trimmed V and J ends, which lost 5 bases and 5 bases, there was a span of 10 bases. This chain's CDR3 is CASSPKYHEQYF. The CDR3 DNA is TGTGCCAGCAGCCCCAAATATCACGAGCAGTACTTC.

This clonotype came up a few times. The genes are TRBV27 and TRBJ2-3; a weak D match, TRBD2 (5 bases). Germline CDR1 MNHEY, CDR2 SMNVEV (reference sequence). V was pared by 7 bases and J by 2 bases, with 13 bases between. The CDR3 loop spans 14 amino acids. The CDR3 DNA reads TGTGCCAGCAAGCGGCTAAAGTCCACAGATACGCAGTATTTT. Translating gives CASKRLKSTDTQYF.

This clonotype was observed a few times. This rearrangement joins TRBV6-6 to TRBJ2-7; D is undetermined. CDR1 and CDR2 from the germline V gene are MNHNY and SVGAGI (reference sequence). Trimming left V 0 bases short and J 7 bases short, with 13 bases between. The CDR3 runs 14 residues. In DNA form, the CDR3 reads TGTGCCAGCAGTTACTCGACCGGGCCTTGGGAGCAGTACTTC. Protein sequence: CASSYSTGPWEQYF.

The table lists this clonotype with many counts. The rearrangement uses TRBV19 and TRBJ2-1; 9 nucleotides agree with TRBD2. The V gene end was trimmed by 4 bases and the J gene end by 1 base; junction bases not matched to a gene: 2. The CDR3 loop spans 15 amino acids. Looked up from germline, CDR1 is LNHDA and CDR2 is SQIVND (reference sequence). CDR3 residues: CASSRLAESYNEQFF. CDR3 nucleotide sequence: TGTGCCAGTAGTAGACTAGCGGAGTCCTACAATGAGCAGTTCTTC.

This clonotype was recorded many times. The gene calls are TRBV29-1 and TRBJ2-3, with 8 nucleotides matching TRBD2. V lost 4 bases and J lost 2; bases outside the gene matches: 8. The germline CDR1 and CDR2 sequences are SQVTM and ANQGSEA. The CDR3 length is 15 residues. The CDR3: CSVGGSGEFTDTQYF. The CDR3 DNA follows: TGCAGCGTTGGGGGTAGCGGGGAGTTCACAGATACGCAGTATTTT.

The chain carries TRBV10-1 and TRBJ2-7; 9 nucleotides align to TRBD1. Germline V lookup: CDR1 WNHNN, CDR2 SYGVQD (reference sequence). With V trimmed by 3 bases and J by 5 bases, 8 bases remained unmatched. This CDR3 is 15 amino acids long. CDR3 sequence (DNA): TGCGCCAGCAGTGATTCCGGGACAGGGATCCACGAGCAGTACTTC. Translation: CASSDSGTGIHEQYF.

This clonotype was seen a few times. The CDR3 reads CASSPAEAGGNEKLFF. The DNA of the CDR3 is TGTGCCAGCAGCCCGGCGGAGGCAGGGGGAAATGAAAAACTGTTTTTT. This chain connects TRBV4-2 to TRBJ1-4; 7 nucleotides match TRBD1. Germline V gives CDR1 LGHNA, CDR2 YNFKEQ. This CDR3 region has 16 residues. Trimming removed 4 bases from V and 5 bases from J; junction bases left unmatched: 10.